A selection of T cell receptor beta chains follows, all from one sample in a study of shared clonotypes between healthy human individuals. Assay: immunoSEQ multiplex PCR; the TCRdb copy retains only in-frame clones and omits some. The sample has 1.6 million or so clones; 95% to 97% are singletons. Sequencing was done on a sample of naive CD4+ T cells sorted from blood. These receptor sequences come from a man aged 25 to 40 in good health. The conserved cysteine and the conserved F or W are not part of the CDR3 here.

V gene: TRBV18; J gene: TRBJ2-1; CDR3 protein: ASSPPGGRSYNEQF
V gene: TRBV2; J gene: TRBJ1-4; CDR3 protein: ASSVLTTNEKLF
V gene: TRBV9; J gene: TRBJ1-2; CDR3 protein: ASSVAGTNYGYT
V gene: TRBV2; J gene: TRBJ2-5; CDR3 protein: ASSEGTGGETQY
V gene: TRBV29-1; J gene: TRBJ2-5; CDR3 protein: SVERSGETQY
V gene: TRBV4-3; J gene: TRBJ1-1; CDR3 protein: ASSQDSRGREAF
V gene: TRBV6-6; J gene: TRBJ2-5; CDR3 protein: ASSYSGGMGETQY
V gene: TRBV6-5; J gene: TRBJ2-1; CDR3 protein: ASRAAGARSNEQF
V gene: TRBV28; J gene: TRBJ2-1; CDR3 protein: ASSLLGNNEQF
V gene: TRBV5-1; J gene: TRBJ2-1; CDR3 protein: ASSVRDRGHEQF
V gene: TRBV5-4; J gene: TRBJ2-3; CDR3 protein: ASSLTSGTSTDTQY
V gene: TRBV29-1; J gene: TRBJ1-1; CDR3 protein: SVGEGAGNTEAF
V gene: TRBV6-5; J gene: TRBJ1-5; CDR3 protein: ASSYSGRGGNQPQH
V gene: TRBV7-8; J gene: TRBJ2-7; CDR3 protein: ASSLALLADSSYEQY
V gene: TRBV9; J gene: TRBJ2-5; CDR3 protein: ASSVGSGQGGETQY
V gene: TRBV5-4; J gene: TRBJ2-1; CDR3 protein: ASSSPENEQF
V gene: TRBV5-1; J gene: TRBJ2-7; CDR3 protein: ASRQVYEQY
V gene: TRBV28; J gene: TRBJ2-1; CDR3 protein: ASSPPAGGVSEQF
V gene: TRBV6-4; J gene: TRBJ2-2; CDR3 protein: ASSDGPGDVELF
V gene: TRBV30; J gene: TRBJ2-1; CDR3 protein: AWSVGTSGRWYEQF
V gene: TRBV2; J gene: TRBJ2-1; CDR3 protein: ASSDARPGNEQF
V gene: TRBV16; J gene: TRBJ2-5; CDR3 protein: ASKGLAGGETQY
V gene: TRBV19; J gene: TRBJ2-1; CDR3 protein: ASLAGRFNEQF
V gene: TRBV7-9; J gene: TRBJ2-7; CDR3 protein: ASSLVSPPGLLIYEQY
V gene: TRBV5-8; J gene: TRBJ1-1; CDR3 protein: ASSLRPSTEAF
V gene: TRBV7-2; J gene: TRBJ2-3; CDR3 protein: ASSVRWAGVTDTQY
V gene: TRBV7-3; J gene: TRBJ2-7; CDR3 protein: ASSSPYEQY
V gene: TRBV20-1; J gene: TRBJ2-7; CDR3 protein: SGTERYEQY
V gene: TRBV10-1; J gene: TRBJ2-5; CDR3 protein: ASGTKETQY
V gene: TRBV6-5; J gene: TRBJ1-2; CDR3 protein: ASSFDRGGGYT
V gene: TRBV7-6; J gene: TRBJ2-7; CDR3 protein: ASSLGGSDYEQY
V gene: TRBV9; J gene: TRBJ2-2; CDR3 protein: ASSQDPSTGELF
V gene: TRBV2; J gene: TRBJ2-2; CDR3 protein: ASSSSGIYTGELF
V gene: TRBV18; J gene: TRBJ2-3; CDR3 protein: ASSGGGDTQY
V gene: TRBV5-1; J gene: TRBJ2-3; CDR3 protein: ASSSPTSGRYTDTQY
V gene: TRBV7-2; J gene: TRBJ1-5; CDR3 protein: ASSLDRVHQPQH
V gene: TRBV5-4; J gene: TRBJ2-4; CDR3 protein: ASSLEAGRFNIQY
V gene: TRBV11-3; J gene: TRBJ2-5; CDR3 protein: ASSLGRLAGRETQY
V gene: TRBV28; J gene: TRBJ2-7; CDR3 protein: ASSLAGREQY
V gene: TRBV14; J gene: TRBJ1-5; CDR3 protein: ASSQVGINQPQH
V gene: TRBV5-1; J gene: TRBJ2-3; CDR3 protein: ASSPTSPVDTQY
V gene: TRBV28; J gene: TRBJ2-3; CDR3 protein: ASSLGVGKGTDTQY
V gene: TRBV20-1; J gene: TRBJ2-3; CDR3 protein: SSPLGDTQY
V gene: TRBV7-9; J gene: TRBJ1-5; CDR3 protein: ASSPRDDQPQH
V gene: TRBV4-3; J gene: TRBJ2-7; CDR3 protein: ASSQSFGAGTRNEQY
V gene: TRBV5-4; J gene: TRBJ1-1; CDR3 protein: ASSLGGEGNTEAF
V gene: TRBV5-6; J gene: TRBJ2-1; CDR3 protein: ASSLDRVSSF
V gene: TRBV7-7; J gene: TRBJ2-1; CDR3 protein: ASSSVLAGGYGEQF
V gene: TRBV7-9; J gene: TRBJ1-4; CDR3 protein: ASSFSMTAEKLF
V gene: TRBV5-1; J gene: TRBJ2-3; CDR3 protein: ASSLVRAGGPGALTDTQY
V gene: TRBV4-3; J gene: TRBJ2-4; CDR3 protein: ASSEGQGLAKNIQY
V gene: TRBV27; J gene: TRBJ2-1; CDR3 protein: ASSFVVQRAYNEQF
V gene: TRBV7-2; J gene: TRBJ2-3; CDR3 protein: ASSSGRAPDTQY
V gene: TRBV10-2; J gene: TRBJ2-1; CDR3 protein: ATLMMEQF